The 14 T cell receptor beta chains listed next were all sequenced from one sample in a study of monozygotic twins with inflammatory bowel disease. For each CDR3 protein, TCRdb gives one entry from its re-call of the 5' RACE reads, without DNA. The table for this sample gives 150,000 to 200,000 distinct CDR3 sequences. Sequencing was performed on blood. Every receptor here comes from a human donor with ulcerative colitis or Crohn's disease, or a healthy co-twin of an affected twin (not recorded which).

The chain has TRBV20-1 and TRBJ2-7; TCRdb reports TRBD1, a call that lacks DNA to check it against. The V gene's germline CDR1 is DFQATT and CDR2 SNEGSKA (reference sequence). This CDR3 contains 16 residues. CDR3 in amino acids: CSARVLAGDRGYEQYF.

The CDR3 loop is CASSRGGSASYEQYF. The V gene is TRBV5-1, the J gene TRBJ2-7; TCRdb selects TRBD2, and the lack of DNA leaves this call unchecked. The CDR3 contains 15 residues. Germline loops: CDR1 SGHRS, CDR2 YFSETQ.

The CDR3 region is CASSQDLNRAWETQYF. The genes are TRBV4-2 and TRBJ2-5. In germline, CDR1 is LGHNA, CDR2 YNFKEQ. The CDR3 is 16 amino acids.

V and J are TRBV7-3 and TRBJ2-1; TCRdb outputs TRBD2, but without DNA this stays unchecked. The length of the CDR3 is 15 residues. In germline, CDR1 is SGHTA, CDR2 FQGTGA. CDR3 loop: CASSLSSGVYNEQFF.

The chain is built from TRBV28 and TRBJ2-7; checking the TCRdb D call of TRBD1 is not possible without DNA. This CDR3 spans 15 amino acids. Germline-derived CDR1 and CDR2 are MDHEN and SYDVKM. The CDR3 loop is CASSTGRGRPYEQYF.

The chain has TRBV12-3 or TRBV12-4 and TRBJ2-1; TCRdb picks TRBD2, but there is no DNA to check that call. This CDR3 is 14 amino acids long. CDR3 protein: CASSFGAGGNEQFF.

The V call is TRBV5-6, the J call TRBJ2-7; TCRdb proposes TRBD2, but this gene call is untestable without DNA. Germline V gene sequence: CDR1 SGHDT, CDR2 YYEEEE. CDR3 size: 15 residues. The CDR3 is CASSSIRDSPYEQYF.

The V call is TRBV5-1, the J call TRBJ1-1; absent DNA, TCRdb's TRBD1 call cannot be checked. The germline CDR1 and CDR2 sequences are SGHRS and YFSETQ. The CDR3 loop spans 14 amino acids. CDR3 protein: CASSFRGLRTEAFF. The full variable domain, rest sourced from reference TRBV5-1 and TRBJ1-1, is KAGVTQTPRYLIKTRGQQVTLSCSPISGHRSVSWYQQTPGQGLQFLFEYFSETQRNKGNFPGRFSGRQFSNSRSEMNVSTLELGDSALYLCASSFRGLRTEAFFGQGTRLTVV.

The rearrangement uses TRBV24-1 and TRBJ2-1; the TCRdb call, TRBD1, lacks DNA for checking. This CDR3 comprises 13 residues. CDR1 and CDR2 (germline): KGHDR, SFDVKD. The CDR3 loop is CATSGTGTDEQFF.

The chain has TRBV28 and TRBJ1-6; without DNA, the TCRdb call of TRBD1 cannot be checked. This CDR3 spans 16 amino acids. Germline assignment: CDR1 MDHEN and CDR2 SYDVKM. The CDR3 sequence: CASSLRQGAGGSPLHF.

V usage is TRBV5-1 and J usage is TRBJ2-4; TCRdb gives TRBD2 as the D gene, but with no DNA this cannot be confirmed. The CDR3 is 16 residues long. In germline, CDR1 is SGHRS, CDR2 YFSETQ. CDR3: CASSLPSGRAKNIQYF. Complete variable domain (other parts from reference TRBV5-1 and TRBJ2-4): KAGVTQTPRYLIKTRGQQVTLSCSPISGHRSVSWYQQTPGQGLQFLFEYFSETQRNKGNFPGRFSGRQFSNSRSEMNVSTLELGDSALYLCASSLPSGRAKNIQYFGAGTRLSVL.

The genes are TRBV23-1 and TRBJ2-5; TCRdb calls TRBD1, which cannot be checked without DNA. TRBV23-1 falls under the ORF class, with uncertain function. The CDR3 is 14 amino acids. The CDR3 loop reads CASSYVPIKETQYF.

The J gene is TRBJ2-1, the V gene TRBV24-1. The CDR3 extends over 14 amino acids. Germline V CDR1 and CDR2: KGHDR, SFDVKD. The CDR3 loop reads CATSDFRIAHEQFF.

The chain employs TRBV11-2 and TRBJ2-4; without DNA, the TCRdb call of TRBD1 cannot be checked. This CDR3 region has 14 residues. Germline loops: CDR1 SGHAT, CDR2 FQNNGV. Here the CDR3 reads CASTPGVAKNIQYF.